One and the same sample provided the 22 T cell receptor beta chains below, sequenced in a study of CD8+ T cells in alopecia areata. Both peripheral blood and punch biopsies of lesional scalp skin were obtained from patients who had alopecia areata. Extracted RNA was reverse transcribed, and the resulting cDNA served as sequencing template. TCRdb keeps only in-frame clones here, not all; method: immunoSEQ multiplex PCR. The repertoire holds thousands of clones, with 69% as singletons. The sequencing used skin, collected at week 0. The receptors derive from a human donor with alopecia areata.

The chain is built from TRBV30 and TRBJ2-7, with D unresolved. CDR1 is GTSNPN and CDR2 is SVGIG in the germline V gene (reference sequence). V dropped 2 bases and J dropped 2 bases, with 10 bases sitting between them. CDR3 length equals 13 residues. The CDR3 DNA is TGTGCCTGGAGTCGGTCGGAAGCCTACGAGCAGTACTTC. It is translated as CAWSRSEAYEQYF.

The J gene is TRBJ1-1, the V gene TRBV7-8; 8 nucleotides agree with TRBD1. The CDR3 has 16 amino acids. CDR1 SGHVS and CDR2 FQNEAQ come from the germline V gene. The J segment lost 1 base and the V segment lost 2 bases, leaving 6 bases of the junction unmatched. As DNA, the CDR3 is TGTGCCAGCAGCTTACCCACAGGGGGATCGAACACTGAAGCTTTCTTT. Its protein is CASSLPTGGSNTEAFF.

V gene TRBV6-1 combines with J gene TRBJ1-5; D might be TRBD1 (6 bases). Germline loops: CDR1 MNHNS, CDR2 SASEGT. V lost 4 bases to trimming and J lost 0 bases, with 10 bases between them. This CDR3 spans 15 amino acids. CDR3 loop: CASSGLTGSNQPQHF. DNA of the CDR3: TGTGCCAGCAGTGGTTTGACAGGTAGCAATCAGCCCCAGCATTTT.

The chain carries TRBV7-2 and TRBJ1-1; D perhaps matches TRBD1 (5 bases). The CDR3 is made up of 18 amino acids. V dropped 5 bases and J dropped 6 bases, with 28 bases sitting between them. CDR1 is SGHTA and CDR2 is FQGNSA in the germline V gene. CDR3 sequence reads: CASSLRTDITPGTAEAFF. CDR3 in DNA: TGTGCCAGCAGCCTAAGGACGGATATTACGCCGGGGACCGCTGAAGCTTTCTTT. The whole variable domain, filled in from reference TRBV7-2 and TRBJ1-1, reads GAGVSQSPSNKVTEKGKDVELRCDPISGHTALYWYRQSLGQGLEFLIYFQGNSAPDKSGLPSDRFSAERTGGSVSTLTIQRTQQEDSAVYLCASSLRTDITPGTAEAFFGQGTRLTVV.

This chain joins TRBV27 and TRBJ1-5; D may be TRBD1 (6 bases). V was cut by 9 bases and J by 2 bases, with 14 bases left in between. This CDR3 is built from 14 residues. Germline CDR1 and CDR2: MNHEY and SMNVEV (reference sequence). The CDR3 spells CASKYRAGNQPQHF. As DNA, the CDR3 is TGTGCCAGTAAGTACAGGGCGGGCAATCAGCCCCAGCATTTT.

The rearrangement joins TRBV30 to TRBJ1-1; 8 nucleotides match TRBD1. With V trimmed by 0 bases and J by 5 bases, 5 bases remained unmatched. Looked up from germline, CDR1 is GTSNPN and CDR2 is SVGIG (reference sequence). This CDR3 has 14 amino acids. The CDR3 DNA is TGTGCCTGGAGTGTCAGTCAGGGGGCAACTGAAGCTTTCTTT. This gives the protein CAWSVSQGATEAFF.

The CDR3 here is CASTRFGRGTFWGYTF. CDR3 coding DNA: TGTGCCAGCACTCGGTTTGGGAGGGGCACCTTCTGGGGCTACACCTTC. The chain joins TRBV7-9 to TRBJ1-2, with D tentatively TRBD1 (5 bases). CDR1 and CDR2 from the germline V gene are SEHNR and FQNEAQ (reference sequence). Trimming took off 7 bases at V and 8 bases at J, with 26 bases between the two ends. The CDR3 covers 16 residues.

The chain couples TRBV7-2 to TRBJ1-6; 7 bases are shared with TRBD1. This CDR3 spans 15 amino acids. The V and J ends lost 5 bases and 9 bases, in that order; junction bases with no gene match: 10. Germline CDR1 reads SGHTA; CDR2 reads FQGNSA. CDR3 protein: CASSLTQGLGSPLHF. CDR3 bases: TGTGCCAGCAGCCTCACACAGGGGTTGGGTTCACCCCTCCACTTT. Variable domain in full (rest from reference TRBV7-2 and TRBJ1-6): GAGVSQSPSNKVTEKGKDVELRCDPISGHTALYWYRQSLGQGLEFLIYFQGNSAPDKSGLPSDRFSAERTGGSVSTLTIQRTQQEDSAVYLCASSLTQGLGSPLHFGNGTRLTVT.

This chain joins TRBV9 and TRBJ2-2, with D possibly TRBD2 on 5 matching bases. The CDR3 loop spans 17 amino acids. The germline CDR1 and CDR2 sequences are SGDLS and YYNGEE. The ends were cut back, 4 bases at V and 5 bases at J, with 21 bases in the middle. The CDR3 nucleotides read TGTGCCAGCAGCATTTCCCCCGGCGGGCCCCGAACCGGGGAGCTGTTTTTT. As protein: CASSISPGGPRTGELFF.

By sample share, this clone is large. This rearrangement joins TRBV7-2 to TRBJ2-7; weak D call: TRBD1 (6 bases). The CDR3 runs 12 residues. The germline V and J ends were trimmed by 2 bases and 4 bases, with 6 bases remaining between them. Per the germline V gene, CDR1 is SGHTA and CDR2 is FQGNSA. CDR3 sequence (DNA): TGTGCCAGCAGCTTACAGGGGTACGAGCAGTACTTC. Translation gives CASSLQGYEQYF.

The J gene is TRBJ2-1, the V gene TRBV2; 7 positions match TRBD2. The CDR3 has 15 residues. CDR1 is SNHLY and CDR2 is FYNNEI in the germline V gene. The V gene end was trimmed by 3 bases and the J gene end by 7 bases; junction bases not matched to a gene: 9. The CDR3 region has the DNA TGTGCCAGCAGTGATGGTAGTCTCGGGAGGAATGAGCAGTTCTTC. It codes for CASSDGSLGRNEQFF.

The chain couples TRBV2 to TRBJ1-6, with a tentative D call TRBD1 (5 bases). The CDR3 runs 17 residues. The V gene's germline CDR1 is SNHLY and CDR2 FYNNEI. The V and J ends lost 6 bases and 0 bases respectively, with 15 bases between them. The CDR3 coding sequence is TGTGCCAGCAGCGCAAGACAGCCTAGCTCCTATAATTCACCCCTCCACTTT. It yields the protein CASSARQPSSYNSPLHF. Together with reference TRBV2 and TRBJ1-6, the CDR3 gives the full variable domain: EPEVTQTPSHQVTQMGQEVILRCVPISNHLYFYWYRQILGQKVEFLVSFYNNEISEKSEIFDDQFSVERPDGSNFTLKIRSTKLEDSAMYFCASSARQPSSYNSPLHFGNGTRLTVT.

This sequence joins TRBV7-2 and TRBJ1-5, with D tentatively TRBD1 (6 bases). Germline V gene sequence: CDR1 SGHTA, CDR2 FQGNSA. CDR3 length equals 14 residues. The V end lost 6 bases, the J end lost 0 bases, and 9 bases lay between the germline ends. CDR3 in amino acids: CASRQGNSNQPQHF. CDR3 DNA: TGTGCCAGCAGGCAGGGGAATAGCAATCAGCCCCAGCATTTT.

This clone appeared a single time. The chain uses TRBV5-5 and TRBJ2-1, with 12 nucleotides matching TRBD2. The CDR3 runs to 19 residues. V was pared by 5 bases and J by 0 bases, with 12 bases of the junction left unmatched. In germline, CDR1 is SGHKS, CDR2 YYEKEE (reference sequence). The chain's CDR3 is CASRLGLAGSISSYNEQFF. DNA of the CDR3: TGTGCCAGCAGACTCGGACTAGCGGGGAGTATTAGCTCCTACAATGAGCAGTTCTTC.

The chain employs TRBV11-3 and TRBJ2-7; tentatively, D is TRBD1 (6 bases). V was shortened by 3 bases and J by 3 bases, with 12 bases between the two germline ends. This CDR3 is built from 14 residues. Germline V gene sequence: CDR1 SGHNT, CDR2 YENEEA. For the CDR3, the DNA is TGTGCCAGCAGCTTCCCCGGGACAAACTACGAGCAGTACTTC. Its protein product is CASSFPGTNYEQYF.

This chain connects TRBV10-3 to TRBJ1-2; D is perhaps TRBD1 (5 bases). Germline CDR1 ENHRY, CDR2 SYGVKD. Trimming took 8 bases from V and 5 from J, leaving 21 bases between them. The CDR3 runs 15 residues. Written as DNA, the CDR3 is TGTGCCATCCGCCCCGGGCGAGGGGTCGGATATGGCTACACCTTC. The encoded protein is CAIRPGRGVGYGYTF.

J is TRBJ2-7 and V is TRBV27; the match to TRBD2 covers 8 bases. Trimming cost V 7 bases and J 4 bases; bases outside gene matches: 12. The CDR3 loop spans 15 amino acids. Germline CDR1 reads MNHEY; CDR2 reads SMNVEV (reference sequence). CDR3 in amino acids: CASTLSSGGSYEQYF. DNA for the CDR3: TGTGCCAGCACCCTTTCATCGGGGGGGAGTTACGAGCAGTACTTC.

The chain recombines TRBV6-1 with TRBJ1-1; D gene unclear. This CDR3 region has 14 residues. From germline, CDR1 is MNHNS and CDR2 SASEGT. Trimming removed 5 bases from V and 4 bases from J, with 14 bases in between. The CDR3 DNA follows: TGTGCCAGCAGTATAAGGGCCGAGGGCACTGAAGCTTTCTTT. Translated: CASSIRAEGTEAFF.

The chain joins TRBV11-3 to TRBJ1-1; tentative D call: TRBD1 (5 bases). This CDR3 has 13 residues. Germline CDR1 SGHNT, CDR2 YENEEA. Trimming shortened V by 1 base and J by 9 bases, and 12 bases separated the two germline ends. The CDR3 DNA sequence: TGTGCCAGCAGCTTAGGGAAGGGGAGTAAAGCTTTCTTT. Encoded protein: CASSLGKGSKAFF.

The chain uses TRBV2 and TRBJ2-7; no definite D call. V lost 7 bases and J lost 3, with 7 bases in between. Germline V gene sequence: CDR1 SNHLY, CDR2 FYNNEI. CDR3 length equals 11 residues. The CDR3 region is CASKRNYEQYF. CDR3 DNA sequence: TGTGCCAGCAAAAGGAACTACGAGCAGTACTTC.

The rearrangement links TRBV6-5 to TRBJ1-5, with 7 bases lining up with TRBD1. CDR3 size: 15 residues. Looked up from germline, CDR1 is MNHEY and CDR2 is SVGAGI. V was clipped by 5 bases and J by 0 bases; unmatched bases: 4. This CDR3 reads CASSPGQSSNQPQHF. In DNA form, the CDR3 reads TGTGCCAGCAGTCCGGGACAGAGTAGCAATCAGCCCCAGCATTTT.

The V call is TRBV27, the J call TRBJ1-6; D is ambiguous. V was shortened by 5 bases and J by 4 bases, with 12 bases between the two germline ends. The germline CDR1 and CDR2 sequences are MNHEY and SMNVEV (reference sequence). There are 15 residues in the CDR3. The CDR3 protein is CASSIGRNYNSPLHF. DNA for the CDR3: TGTGCCAGCAGTATAGGACGGAATTATAATTCACCCCTCCACTTT.